These 11 T cell receptor beta chains share one sample of origin, sequenced in a study of blood T cell repertoires in COVID-19. Clones were sequenced by immunoSEQ multiplex PCR, and TCRdb holds only the in-frame ones, with some missing. The repertoire includes about 340,000 clones, about 90% of them detected once, and under 3.5% sits in the top ten. The specimen sequenced was peripheral blood. The receptors were sampled from a woman between 18 and 29 years old who had recovered from COVID-19.

For this clone: This specimen includes other DNA sequences encoding the same CDR3. The chain employs TRBV2 and TRBJ2-3, with 11 bases that match TRBD2. The CDR3 loop spans 15 amino acids. In germline, CDR1 is SNHLY, CDR2 FYNNEI. Unmatched junction bases numbered 3, after V lost 2 bases and J lost 5 bases. CDR3 in amino acids: CASSELAGGGDTQYF. For the CDR3, the DNA is TGTGCCAGCAGTGAACTAGCGGGAGGAGGAGATACGCAGTATTTT.

This clone appeared once. The V and J genes are TRBV6-2 or TRBV6-3 and TRBJ2-1, with 8 bases aligning to TRBD2. This CDR3 comprises 15 residues. The junction had 11 bases not matched to a gene; V was cut back by 4 bases and J by 9 bases. Germline CDR1 MNHEY, CDR2 SVGEGT. This CDR3 reads CASSFQTSATSEQFF. Here the CDR3 DNA reads TGTGCCAGCAGTTTCCAGACTAGCGCCACGAGTGAGCAGTTCTTC.

The chain uses TRBV7-9 and TRBJ2-3, with TRBD2 matching over 9 bases. Looked up from germline, CDR1 is SEHNR and CDR2 is FQNEAQ (reference sequence). V trimming: 8 bases; J trimming: 0 bases; junction bases outside the gene matches: 15. This CDR3 is built from 18 residues. This CDR3 reads CASALAGIPTSSTDTQYF. Written as DNA, the CDR3 is TGTGCCAGCGCCCTAGCGGGAATACCTACCTCTAGCACAGATACGCAGTATTTT.

The rearrangement links TRBV5-1 to TRBJ2-5; D may be TRBD1 (7 bases). Germline V gene sequence: CDR1 SGHRS, CDR2 YFSETQ. V was pared by 3 bases and J by 9 bases, with 21 bases between. This CDR3 has 15 amino acids. The CDR3 DNA sequence: TGCGCCAGCAGCTCCCAGGGGGGCCAAGGGAGGCCCCAGTACTTC. Encoded protein: CASSSQGGQGRPQYF.

The chain joins TRBV7-2 to TRBJ1-6, with D possibly being TRBD1 (6 bases). CDR1 is SGHTA and CDR2 is FQGNSA in the germline V gene. The CDR3 sequence is 15 residues long. The V end lost 4 bases, the J end lost 10 bases, and 17 bases lay between the germline ends. CDR3 protein: CASSSARGQGSPLHF. The DNA for the CDR3 is TGTGCCAGCAGCTCGGCCCGGGGACAAGGGTCACCCCTCCACTTT.

V and J are TRBV18 and TRBJ2-1; D gene unclear. Germline lookup yields CDR1 KGHSH and CDR2 LQKENI. V was pared by 3 bases and J by 4 bases, with 10 bases between. This CDR3 is built from 14 residues. This chain's CDR3 is CASSPSTSYNEQFF. CDR3 DNA sequence: TGTGCCAGCTCACCGTCGACAAGTTACAATGAGCAGTTCTTC.

This chain links TRBV7-9 with TRBJ2-7; D possibly corresponds to TRBD2 (6 bases). This CDR3 has 14 residues. Trimming cost V 5 bases and J 5 bases, with 16 bases left between them. Per the germline V gene, CDR1 is SEHNR and CDR2 is FQNEAQ (reference sequence). CDR3 in DNA: TGTGCCAGCAGCCACCCCGGGGGTAGCCACGAGCAGTACGTC. Protein product: CASSHPGGSHEQYV.

This chain joins TRBV5-8 and TRBJ2-1; TRBD2 matches 7 bases. The CDR3 spans 16 residues. Trimming removed 4 bases from V and 6 bases from J; junction bases left unmatched: 13. Germline CDR1 reads SGHTS; CDR2 reads YDEGEE. CDR3 protein: CASSPLLPGGANEQFF. The CDR3 nucleotides read TGTGCCAGCAGCCCCCTCCTCCCGGGAGGTGCCAATGAGCAGTTCTTC.

J is TRBJ1-2 and V is TRBV19, with TRBD1 as a possible D gene (6 bases). The V end lost 5 bases, the J end lost 6 bases, and 10 bases lay between the germline ends. This CDR3 spans 12 amino acids. Germline CDR1 reads LNHDA; CDR2 reads SQIVND (reference sequence). CDR3 in amino acids: CASSQGPDGYTF. The CDR3 nucleotides read TGTGCCAGTAGTCAGGGGCCGGATGGCTACACCTTC. The full variable domain, with the rest looked up from reference TRBV19 and TRBJ1-2, is DGGITQSPKYLFRKEGQNVTLSCEQNLNHDAMYWYRQDPGQGLRLIYYSQIVNDFQKGDIAEGYSVSREKKESFPLTVTSAQKNPTAFYLCASSQGPDGYTFGSGTRLTVV.

The J gene is TRBJ2-1, the V gene TRBV6-5, with 7 bases that match TRBD1. The CDR3 is made up of 14 amino acids. The germline V gene encodes CDR1 MNHEY and CDR2 SVGAGI. Trimming removed 2 bases from V and 10 bases from J; junction bases left unmatched: 8. This CDR3 is CASSYQDRDREQFF. DNA for the CDR3: TGTGCCAGCAGTTACCAAGACAGGGATCGCGAGCAGTTCTTC.

The chain links TRBV4-1 to TRBJ1-1; maybe TRBD1 (6 bases). Germline CDR1 is MGHRA and CDR2 is YSYEKL. Deletions cut 4 bases from V and 4 bases from J, with 10 bases between. There are 13 residues in the CDR3. This CDR3 is CASSLRQVTEAFF. DNA for the CDR3: TGCGCCAGCAGCCTAAGACAGGTCACTGAAGCTTTCTTT.